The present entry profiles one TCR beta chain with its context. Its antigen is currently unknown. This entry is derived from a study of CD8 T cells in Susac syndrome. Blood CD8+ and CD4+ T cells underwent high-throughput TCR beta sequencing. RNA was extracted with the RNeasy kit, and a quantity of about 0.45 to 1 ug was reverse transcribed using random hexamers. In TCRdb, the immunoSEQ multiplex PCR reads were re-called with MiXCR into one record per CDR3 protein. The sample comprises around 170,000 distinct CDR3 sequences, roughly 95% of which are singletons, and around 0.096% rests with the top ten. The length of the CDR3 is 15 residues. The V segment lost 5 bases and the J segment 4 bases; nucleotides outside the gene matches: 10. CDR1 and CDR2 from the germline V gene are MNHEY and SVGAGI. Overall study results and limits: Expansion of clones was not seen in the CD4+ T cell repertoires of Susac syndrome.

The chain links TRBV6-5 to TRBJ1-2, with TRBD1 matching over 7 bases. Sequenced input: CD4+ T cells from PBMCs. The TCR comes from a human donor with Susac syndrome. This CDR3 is CASSKKGTAVYGYTF. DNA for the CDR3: TGTGCCAGCAGTAAAAAGGGGACAGCCGTCTATGGCTACACCTTC.